This TCR beta chain was identified in a study of T cells in Graves' hyperthyroidism and ophthalmopathy (dated by TCRdb to the late 2010s). In the study overall: Peripheral blood samples were taken at the time of initial diagnosis, prior to any treatment. To identify TCR V-J signatures that set the groups apart, the researchers used a discovery cohort of more than 95 patients, made up of 43 with Graves' ophthalmopathy and about 55 with stable Graves' hyperthyroidism. Prospective prediction of ophthalmopathy was tested in an independent validation cohort of approximately 19 hyperthyroidism patients and 17 patients who later progressed to ophthalmopathy. Thyroid tissue and blood T-cell repertoires from several Graves' hyperthyroidism patients were also compared in the study. The approximately 100 discovery patients were divided at random into training and test sets in a 7:3 ratio. After blood sampling, hyperthyroidism patients were treated with methimazole at a starting dose of 30 mg daily, and ophthalmopathy patients were treated with high-dose intravenous methylprednisolone. According to the paper, TCR Vbeta CDR3 sequencing was carried out on more than 120 peripheral blood samples, which came from fewer than 50 ophthalmopathy, around 75 hyperthyroidism and about 17 progressor patients.

Moderately to severely active disease, a Clinical Activity Score of at least 3, a NOSPECS grade of at least 4, and a duration under 3 months were present in ophthalmopathy patients. Patients with uncontrolled infections, other autoimmune diseases, pregnancy or lactation were excluded. Clinical symptoms, serum thyroxine and TRAb, thyroid ultrasound, and orbital computed tomography formed the basis for the diagnoses. Ficoll-Paque density gradient centrifugation was used to isolate PBMCs from 9.5 to 10 ml of fresh peripheral blood. Total RNA was extracted with Trizol reagent, and quality was checked on an Agilent 2100 Bioanalyzer. Overall results and qualifications from the work: Most expanded thyroid clonotypes (frequency above 0.001) were also detected in blood, suggesting blood repertoires may reflect thyroid immune responses. In validation, progression to ophthalmopathy was predicted by the model with roughly 71% sensitivity and about 72% specificity, a median of roughly 6 months before onset. Ophthalmopathy was separated from stable hyperthyroidism by a 13 V-J signature model, with 87.88% sensitivity and about 81% specificity obtained in cross-validation and 80%/75% obtained in testing. Sample size was not statistically predetermined, and investigators were not blinded to group allocation.

This clonotype was detected only a few times. Its cognate antigen has yet to be identified. No per-base quality is available; no much larger clone lies one base away. Deletion took 5 bases off V and 0 bases off J, with a span of 11 bases between the germline ends. CDR3 length: 15 amino acids, cysteine to phenylalanine. Just the 45-base CDR3 DNA is kept, in frame starting at base 1. From a lookup of the germline V gene, CDR1 and CDR2 are SGHTA and FQGNSA. The TCR beta CDR3 regions were amplified from RNA transcripts. The TCR CDR3 was subjected to a first round of RT-PCR using the HTBI primer set and the Qiagen OneStep RT-PCR kit. Libraries were constructed in a second round of multiplex PCR, after which size selection and purification were performed. Sequencing of the libraries was done on an Illumina HiSeq2000 using paired-end 100 bp reads. The paper's data handling went like this. SOAPnuke was used to process the raw data, throwing out any read that contained adapters or uncalled bases, had a mean Phred below 15, or lacked an exact constant-primer or identifier match. COPE v1.2.5 was used to merge the high-quality paired reads, and each unique nucleotide sequence was defined as a clonotype. MiTCR v1.1 was used to align the clonotypes against IMGT TRBV, TRBD and TRBJ reference segments. Analysis was restricted to V-J combinations with a frequency above 0.0001, which covered just over 98% of repertoires. A TCS score was defined as the ratio of F50 (clonal expansion) to E x V (chaos), with BLOSUM62-based TCRdist applied between CDR3 peptides within each V-J. Welch's t-statistics and random forest reduced fewer than 550 V-J features to 10 to 15, which were used in a naive Bayes classifier (R e1071). The raw public data were reprocessed by TCRdb itself: fastp quality trimming at Q25, MiXCR clonotype calling, in-frame beta chains only. Entries are consolidated by CDR3 protein sequence, retaining the most common genes and DNA. The V and J calls, along with clone size, are taken from TCRdb and not from the paper's own processing. Across this sample there are about 640,000 distinct CDR3 sequences, with about 14% seen only once. The biggest ten clones account for about 12% of the sample.

The sample consisted of blood. The TCR was taken from a woman aged 45 to 65 with Graves' ophthalmopathy. The chain couples TRBV7-2 to TRBJ2-1, with the D gene call left open. The CDR3 loop reads CASSPDRYSYNEQFF. Here is the DNA: TGTGCCAGCAGCCCAGACCGATACTCCTACAATGAGCAGTTCTTC. The variable domain in full, with residues beyond the CDR3 obtained from the reference TRBV7-2 and TRBJ2-1 genes, is GAGVSQSPSNKVTEKGKDVELRCDPISGHTALYWYRQSLGQGLEFLIYFQGNSAPDKSGLPSDRFSAERTGGSVSTLTIQRTQQEDSAVYLCASSPDRYSYNEQFFGPGTRLTVL.